The 32 T cell receptor beta chains in this list originate from one sample, sequenced in a study of T-cell reconstitution after alpha-beta-depleted transplantation in children. Unique molecular identifiers were used to barcode this TCRbeta library. TCRdb used MiXCR to reprocess the PCR reads, holding one entry per CDR3 protein. The sample has hundreds of thousands of distinct CDR3 sequences, roughly 10% seen once; the top ten hold about 2.1%. The sequencing used PBMCs, collected before TCRalphabeta/CD19-depleted stem cell transplant. All receptors come from a child aged 2-15 years with inherited bone marrow failure, due to receive a stem cell transplant.

This clonotype was seen many times. CDR3 in amino acids: CASSLERTAYNSPLHF. Written as DNA, the CDR3 is TGCGCCAGCAGCTTGGAGCGGACGGCGTATAATTCACCCCTCCACTTT. The genes are TRBV5-1 and TRBJ1-6; D not resolved. The length of the CDR3 is 16 residues. With 0 bases removed from V and 4 bases from J, the gap between germline ends came to 11 bases. The germline V gene has CDR1 SGHRS and CDR2 YFSETQ.

Remarks on this clonotype: A much larger clone sits a single nucleotide away, making a read error possible. This chain links TRBV5-1 with TRBJ1-5, with a weak D call TRBD1 (6 bases). CDR1 SGHRS and CDR2 YFSETQ come from the germline V gene. The CDR3 consists of 14 residues. CDR3 region: CAGSETGSDQPQHF. CDR3 coding DNA: TGCGCCGGCAGCGAAACAGGGTCGGATCAGCCCCAGCATTTT. The variable domain in full, completed from reference TRBV5-1 and TRBJ1-5, reads KAGVTQTPRYLIKTRGQQVTLSCSPISGHRSVSWYQQTPGQGLQFLFEYFSETQRNKGNFPGRFSGRQFSNSRSEMNVSTLELGDSALYLCAGSETGSDQPQHFGDGTRLSIL.

With regard to this clonotype: A read error is possible here, since a much larger clone lies one base away. V and J are TRBV28 and TRBJ2-6, with D tentatively TRBD2 (6 bases). The CDR3 length is 17 residues. V was pared by 3 bases and J by 2 bases, with 14 bases between. Germline loops: CDR1 MDHEN, CDR2 SYDVKM. CDR3 loop: CASSFSLAITGANVLTF. CDR3 coding DNA: TGTGCCAGCAGTTTCAGCCTAGCGATAACTGGGGCCAACGTCCTGACTTTC.

There are many counts of this clonotype. The V and J genes are TRBV25-1 and TRBJ2-1; weak D call: TRBD2 (5 bases). Germline CDR1 is MGHDK and CDR2 is SYGVNS. There are 12 residues in the CDR3. V lost 2 bases and J lost 8, with 7 bases in between. This chain's CDR3 is CASSERGDEQFF. Here the CDR3 DNA reads TGTGCCAGCAGTGAACGGGGAGATGAGCAGTTCTTC.

The sample holds many counts of this clonotype. The V gene is TRBV7-2, the J gene TRBJ1-1; weak D call: TRBD1 (6 bases). Germline CDR1 is SGHTA and CDR2 is FQGNSA. Deletions cut 3 bases from V and 0 bases from J, with 11 bases between. The length of the CDR3 is 15 residues. The CDR3 reads CASSLGGIMNTEAFF. The CDR3 coding sequence is TGTGCCAGCAGCTTGGGGGGCATTATGAACACTGAAGCTTTCTTT.

Many counts were recorded for this clonotype. The chain combines TRBV29-1 with TRBJ2-2; perhaps D is TRBD1 or TRBD2 (5 bases each). Germline assignment: CDR1 SQVTM and CDR2 ANQGSEA. V was trimmed by 8 bases and J by 0 bases, leaving 16 bases between them. The CDR3 sequence is 15 residues long. CDR3 nucleotide sequence: TGCAGCTTTAACGGGACCTACCCGAACACCGGGGAGCTGTTTTTT. Translating it yields CSFNGTYPNTGELFF.

In its sample, this clonotype was seen many times. CDR3 region: CASSFEGGSGGQYF. DNA of the CDR3: TGTGCCAGCAGTTTTGAGGGGGGATCCGGTGGGCAGTACTTC. The V and J genes are TRBV27 and TRBJ2-7; D assignment may be TRBD1 or TRBD2 (6 bases each). CDR1 and CDR2 from the germline V gene are MNHEY and SMNVEV (reference sequence). The CDR3 length is 14 residues. Trimming pared 3 bases from V and 9 bases from J, leaving 18 bases between.

The table lists this clonotype with many counts. DNA for the CDR3: TGTGCCAGCAGCGTTAGCGGGAGGGCCAACAATGAGCAGTTCTTC. Translating gives CASSVSGRANNEQFF. V and J are TRBV7-9 and TRBJ2-1, with TRBD2 identical over 11 bases. The junction had 5 bases not matched to a gene; V was cut back by 5 bases and J by 5 bases. The CDR3 runs 15 residues. The germline CDR1 and CDR2 sequences are SEHNR and FQNEAQ (reference sequence). Filled out from reference TRBV7-9 and TRBJ2-1, the complete variable domain reads DTGVSQNPRHKITKRGQNVTFRCDPISEHNRLYWYRQTLGQGPEFLTYFQNEAQLEKSRLLSDRFSAERPKGSFSTLEIQRTEQGDSAMYLCASSVSGRANNEQFFGPGTRLTVL.

This clonotype was found many times. This chain joins TRBV13 and TRBJ2-1; D is perhaps TRBD2 (6 bases). The CDR3 length is 16 residues. The V gene lost 2 bases and the J gene lost 2 bases, with 13 bases spanning the gap. Germline values: CDR1 PRHDT, CDR2 FYEKMQ (reference sequence). CDR3 sequence reads: CASSLIGRLTYNEQFF. The CDR3 DNA is TGTGCCAGCAGCTTAATCGGGAGACTTACCTACAATGAGCAGTTCTTC.

In its sample, this clonotype was seen a few times. J is TRBJ1-2 and V is TRBV12-3 or TRBV12-4, with D tentatively TRBD1 (6 bases). The V and J ends lost 8 bases and 4 bases respectively, with 23 bases between them. CDR3 size: 16 residues. The CDR3 sequence: CASLAYRDTGIYGYTF. CDR3 DNA: TGTGCCAGCCTTGCATACCGGGACACCGGAATCTATGGCTACACCTTC.

This clonotype was seen repeatedly, ten times or more. The chain has TRBV15 and TRBJ1-1; 8 bases are a match to TRBD1. Germline CDR1 is LNHNV and CDR2 is YYDKDF (reference sequence). The V segment lost 5 bases and the J segment 4 bases; nucleotides outside the gene matches: 9. This CDR3 has 15 residues. Here the CDR3 reads CATSQDLTGGTEAFF. For the CDR3, the DNA is TGTGCCACCAGCCAAGACCTTACAGGGGGCACTGAAGCTTTCTTT.

This chain uses TRBV7-9 with TRBJ2-2; D not certain. In germline, CDR1 is SEHNR, CDR2 FQNEAQ (reference sequence). The CDR3 is 16 amino acids. Trimming cost V 2 bases and J 6 bases, with 16 bases left between them. DNA for the CDR3: TGTGCCAGCAGCTTACCCGACGATCCGGACCCCGGGGAGCTGTTTTTT. Its protein is CASSLPDDPDPGELFF.

The gene calls are TRBV11-1 and TRBJ2-6, with D hard to call. This CDR3 is 19 amino acids long. Germline CDR1 SGHAT, CDR2 FQDESV (reference sequence). V lost 5 bases to trimming and J lost 4 bases, with 24 bases between them. The CDR3 region has the DNA TGTGCCAGCAGCGACCAGTACGGTCTTCGTCCTCTGGGGGCCAACGTCCTGACTTTC. Translation: CASSDQYGLRPLGANVLTF.

This clonotype was observed at least ten times. The V and J genes are TRBV29-1 and TRBJ2-7; perhaps TRBD1 as D (5 bases). Germline V gene lookup returns CDR1 SQVTM and CDR2 ANQGSEA. The ends were cut back, 4 bases at V and 2 bases at J, with 12 bases in the middle. CDR3 size: 13 residues. The CDR3: CSVAPGSTYEQYF. CDR3 nucleotide sequence: TGCAGCGTTGCCCCAGGGTCGACCTACGAGCAGTACTTC.

This clonotype showed up many times. The chain couples TRBV5-1 to TRBJ1-6; 12 bases line up with TRBD1. Germline trimming cut 1 base from V and 5 bases from J; bases unmatched to any gene: 4. Germline loops: CDR1 SGHRS, CDR2 YFSETQ. This CDR3 has 17 residues. CDR3 nucleotides: TGCGCCAGCAGCTTGAGGGGACAGGGGGCGGATAATTCACCCCTCCACTTT. Protein sequence: CASSLRGQGADNSPLHF.

In its sample, this clonotype was seen many times. The gene calls are TRBV24-1 and TRBJ2-1; D gene unclear. The germline V and J ends were trimmed by 3 bases and 2 bases, with 10 bases remaining between them. The CDR3 is made up of 15 amino acids. Germline lookup yields CDR1 KGHDR and CDR2 SFDVKD. The CDR3 reads CATSDAATAYNEQFF. As DNA, the CDR3 is TGTGCCACCAGTGATGCGGCGACGGCCTACAATGAGCAGTTCTTC.

The chain is built from TRBV11-2 and TRBJ2-5; a weak D match, TRBD2 (5 bases). V lost 5 bases to trimming and J lost 0 bases, with 16 bases between them. CDR1 SGHAT and CDR2 FQNNGV come from the germline V gene. CDR3 length: 16 amino acids. The CDR3, as DNA: TGTGCCAGCAGCCTTCCCGGACGGAGGTACCAAGAGACCCAGTACTTC. Its translation: CASSLPGRRYQETQYF.

CDR3 region: CASSPGLGSLNRDTQYF. The DNA of the CDR3 is TGTGCCAGCAGCCCGGGGTTGGGGTCACTAAATCGGGATACGCAGTATTTT. This chain uses TRBV6-1 with TRBJ2-3, with D tentatively TRBD2 (5 bases). CDR1 and CDR2 (germline): MNHNS, SASEGT. V lost 6 bases and J 6 bases, leaving 25 bases between the germline ends. The CDR3 is 17 residues long.

The CDR3 loop reads CASSQPDSPWDEQFF. As DNA, the CDR3 is TGTGCCAGCAGCCAGCCCGACTCCCCTTGGGATGAGCAGTTCTTC. V gene TRBV5-4 combines with J gene TRBJ2-1; D remains unclear. The V gene lost 4 bases and the J gene lost 8 bases, with 19 bases spanning the gap. The CDR3 consists of 15 residues. CDR1 SGHNT and CDR2 YYREEE come from the germline V gene (reference sequence).

On this clonotype itself: A much larger clone is a single base away; this may be a read error. V is TRBV5-1 and J is TRBJ2-1, with 12 bases fitting TRBD2. J was trimmed by 2 bases and V by 4 bases; bases with no gene match: 7. Germline V CDR1 and CDR2: SGHRS, YFSETQ. The CDR3 spans 17 residues. The DNA of the CDR3 is TGCGCCAGCAGCCCTAGACTAGCGGGAGCGGCCTACAATGAGCAGTTCTTC. It encodes CASSPRLAGAAYNEQFF.

This clonotype was observed at least ten times. The chain employs TRBV7-8 and TRBJ2-1; 11 nucleotides agree with TRBD2. The length of the CDR3 is 16 residues. V was pared by 4 bases and J by 7 bases, with 9 bases of the junction left unmatched. The germline V gene has CDR1 SGHVS and CDR2 FQNEAQ. The CDR3 region is CASSYLGLAVKNEQFF. The CDR3 nucleotides read TGTGCCAGCAGCTATTTGGGACTAGCGGTAAAGAATGAGCAGTTCTTC.

This clonotype is a singleton in its sample. Just one base apart from a much larger clone, this may be a read error. The chain links TRBV6-1 to TRBJ1-1; D uncertain. This CDR3 is built from 11 residues. The ends were cut back, 6 bases at V and 4 bases at J, with 6 bases in the middle. Germline V CDR1 and CDR2: MNHNS, SASEGT. The DNA for the CDR3 is TGTGCCAGCAGGGCGAGCACTGAAGCTTTCTTT. Amino acid sequence: CASRASTEAFF.

This clonotype appeared many times. V usage is TRBV7-9 and J usage is TRBJ2-7; a weak D match, TRBD2 (7 bases). CDR3 size: 13 residues. The germline V gene encodes CDR1 SEHNR and CDR2 FQNEAQ (reference sequence). V gave up 5 bases and J gave up 6 bases, with 14 bases separating them. The CDR3 spells CASSPLGGAEQYF. In DNA form, the CDR3 reads TGTGCCAGCAGCCCACTGGGGGGGGCCGAGCAGTACTTC.

The rearrangement links TRBV2 to TRBJ1-2, with 8 bases that match TRBD1. V was clipped by 6 bases and J by 5 bases; unmatched bases: 5. Germline loops: CDR1 SNHLY, CDR2 FYNNEI. The CDR3 covers 13 residues. The CDR3 loop is CASRAGQGYGYTF. The DNA for the CDR3 is TGTGCCAGCAGGGCCGGACAGGGTTATGGCTACACCTTC.

This clonotype was picked up many times. This rearrangement joins TRBV9 to TRBJ2-5; maybe TRBD1 (5 bases). CDR1 and CDR2 from the germline V gene are SGDLS and YYNGEE. The CDR3 runs 15 residues. The ends were cut back, 3 bases at V and 7 bases at J, with 19 bases in the middle. CDR3 residues: CASSAPGGRGGTQYF. The DNA for the CDR3 is TGTGCCAGCAGCGCCCCGGGCGGAAGGGGTGGGACCCAGTACTTC. Together with reference TRBV9 and TRBJ2-5, the CDR3 gives the full variable domain: DSGVTQTPKHLITATGQRVTLRCSPRSGDLSVYWYQQSLDQGLQFLIQYYNGEERAKGNILERFSAQQFPDLHSELNLSSLELGDSALYFCASSAPGGRGGTQYFGPGTRLLVL.

Concerning this clonotype itself: The junction differs from germline at one of its ends, possibly a read error. CDR3 DNA sequence: TGCAGCGTTTTGGCGGCGGGAGGGCCTCGGTTC. Its translation is CSVLAAGGPRF. V and J are TRBV29-1 and TRBJ2-1; the match to TRBD2 covers 9 bases. The CDR3 totals 11 residues. CDR1 SQVTM and CDR2 ANQGSEA come from the germline V gene.

This clonotype was found many times. This chain joins TRBV12-3 or TRBV12-4 and TRBJ2-3; D is unresolved. The V and J ends lost 9 bases and 2 bases respectively, with 18 bases between them. The length of the CDR3 is 15 residues. The CDR3 loop is CASDYGGSATDTQYF. The CDR3 DNA reads as TGTGCCAGTGATTATGGCGGATCTGCCACAGATACGCAGTATTTT.

This clonotype was seen a few times. The chain carries TRBV20-1 and TRBJ2-1, with D unclear. The ends were cut back, 1 base at V and 5 bases at J, with 9 bases in the middle. CDR1 and CDR2 from the germline V gene are DFQATT and SNEGSKA (reference sequence). CDR3 length: 13 amino acids. CDR3 DNA sequence: TGCAGTGCTAGAGTTGGCGCGGACAATGAGCAGTTCTTC. Translation: CSARVGADNEQFF.

At least ten counts were recorded for this clonotype. This chain links TRBV24-1 with TRBJ1-1; weak D call: TRBD1 (5 bases). The length of the CDR3 is 14 residues. V was cut by 8 bases and J by 1 base, with 13 bases left in between. From germline, CDR1 is KGHDR and CDR2 SFDVKD. Here the CDR3 DNA reads TGTGCCACCACCCTTGGGGGGGGGAACACTGAAGCTTTCTTT. Its translation: CATTLGGGNTEAFF.

The table lists this clonotype with a few counts. This sequence joins TRBV5-1 and TRBJ2-1; 14 bases match TRBD2. This CDR3 contains 21 residues. V lost 6 bases, J lost 7 bases, and 24 bases stayed unmatched. Germline assignment: CDR1 SGHRS and CDR2 YFSETQ. The CDR3 DNA sequence: TGCGCCAGCACCCCCAACGTCATGGGGGGGACTAGCGGGAGTATGGGTAATGAGCAGTTCTTC. It yields the protein CASTPNVMGGTSGSMGNEQFF. The whole variable domain, remainder taken from reference TRBV5-1 and TRBJ2-1, is KAGVTQTPRYLIKTRGQQVTLSCSPISGHRSVSWYQQTPGQGLQFLFEYFSETQRNKGNFPGRFSGRQFSNSRSEMNVSTLELGDSALYLCASTPNVMGGTSGSMGNEQFFGPGTRLTVL.

This clonotype was seen at least ten times. J is TRBJ1-2 and V is TRBV29-1; D remains ambiguous. The CDR3 has 14 amino acids. Between the trimmed V and J ends, which lost 7 bases and 4 bases, there was a span of 19 bases. Germline values: CDR1 SQVTM, CDR2 ANQGSEA. The CDR3 is CSADTPQLGYGYTF. CDR3 nucleotides: TGCAGCGCCGATACCCCTCAACTAGGCTATGGCTACACCTTC. Full variable domain (remainder filled in from reference TRBV29-1 and TRBJ1-2): SAVISQKPSRDICQRGTSLTIQCQVDSQVTMMFWYRQQPGQSLTLIATANQGSEATYESGFVIDKFPISRPNLTFSTLTVSNMSPEDSSIYLCSADTPQLGYGYTFGSGTRLTVV.

This clonotype was counted ten times or more. The CDR3 region is CASSLRGENIQYF. The CDR3 DNA is TGTGCCAGCAGCTTGAGGGGCGAGAACATTCAGTACTTC. This chain joins TRBV5-6 and TRBJ2-4; perhaps TRBD1 as D (5 bases). Trimming removed 1 base at V and 7 bases at J, with 9 bases between. This CDR3 region has 13 residues. The germline V gene encodes CDR1 SGHDT and CDR2 YYEEEE.